The present entry profiles one T cell receptor (beta chain) with its context. Its antigen remains unidentified. V lost 6 bases to trimming and J lost 1 base, with 16 bases between them. The CDR3 is 15 residues long. Germline CDR1 SNHLY, CDR2 FYNNEI. Primers: 60 Vbeta forward and 13 Jbeta reverse. This table comes from immunoSEQ multiplex PCR, and its TCRdb copy is limited to in-frame clones, with some not included. In the table there are about 190,000 clones, about 77% of which are singletons. The data stem from a study of cytomegalovirus exposure and HLA in healthy donors. Findings and limits, study-wide: On later analysis, the bulk of CMV-associated TCR beta chains appeared to be HLA-restricted. Trimming of TCR beta V- and J-genes showed a link, identified in a later analysis, to a missense DCLRE1C variant. DRB1 showed the most TCR associations and HLA-C the fewest in a later analysis, as rates varied by HLA locus. The analysis excluded some indistinguishable V segments, including TRBV6-2 and TRBV6-3.

The TCR comes from a woman in her 30s in good health and CMV-seropositive. The chain is built from TRBV2 and TRBJ2-7; a possible D gene is TRBD2 (6 bases). Sequenced input: PBMCs. The CDR3 region has the DNA TGTGCCAGCAGATACCGGGACTCCTCTTCCTACGAGCAGTACTTC. It codes for CASRYRDSSSYEQYF.